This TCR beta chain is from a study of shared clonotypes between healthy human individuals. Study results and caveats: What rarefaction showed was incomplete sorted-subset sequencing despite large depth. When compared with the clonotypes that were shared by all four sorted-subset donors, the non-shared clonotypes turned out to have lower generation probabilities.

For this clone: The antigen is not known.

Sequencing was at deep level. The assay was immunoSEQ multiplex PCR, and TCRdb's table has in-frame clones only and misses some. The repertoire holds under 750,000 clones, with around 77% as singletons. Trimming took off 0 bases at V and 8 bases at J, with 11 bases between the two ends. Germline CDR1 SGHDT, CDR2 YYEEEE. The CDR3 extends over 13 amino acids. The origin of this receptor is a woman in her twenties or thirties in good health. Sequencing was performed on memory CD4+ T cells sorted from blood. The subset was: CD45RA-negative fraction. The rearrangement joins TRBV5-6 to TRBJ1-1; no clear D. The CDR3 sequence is CASSLGYALEAFF. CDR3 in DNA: TGTGCCAGCAGCTTGGGATATGCCCTAGAAGCTTTCTTT. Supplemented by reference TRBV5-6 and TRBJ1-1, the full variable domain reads DAGVTQSPTHLIKTRGQQVTLRCSPKSGHDTVSWYQQALGQGPQFIFQYYEEEERQRGNFPDRFSGHQFPNYSSELNVNALLLGDSALYLCASSLGYALEAFFGQGTRLTVV.